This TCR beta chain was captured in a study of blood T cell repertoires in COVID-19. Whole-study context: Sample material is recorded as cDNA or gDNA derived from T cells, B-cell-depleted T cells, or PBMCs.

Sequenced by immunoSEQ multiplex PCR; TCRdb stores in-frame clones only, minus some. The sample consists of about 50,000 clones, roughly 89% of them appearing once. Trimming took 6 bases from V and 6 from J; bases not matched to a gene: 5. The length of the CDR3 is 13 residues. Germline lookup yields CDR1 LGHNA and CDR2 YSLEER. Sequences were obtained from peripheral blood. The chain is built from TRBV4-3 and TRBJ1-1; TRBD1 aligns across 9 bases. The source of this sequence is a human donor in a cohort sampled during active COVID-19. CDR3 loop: CASSSGTGSEAFF. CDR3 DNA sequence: TGCGCCAGCAGTTCAGGGACAGGGTCTGAAGCTTTCTTT.